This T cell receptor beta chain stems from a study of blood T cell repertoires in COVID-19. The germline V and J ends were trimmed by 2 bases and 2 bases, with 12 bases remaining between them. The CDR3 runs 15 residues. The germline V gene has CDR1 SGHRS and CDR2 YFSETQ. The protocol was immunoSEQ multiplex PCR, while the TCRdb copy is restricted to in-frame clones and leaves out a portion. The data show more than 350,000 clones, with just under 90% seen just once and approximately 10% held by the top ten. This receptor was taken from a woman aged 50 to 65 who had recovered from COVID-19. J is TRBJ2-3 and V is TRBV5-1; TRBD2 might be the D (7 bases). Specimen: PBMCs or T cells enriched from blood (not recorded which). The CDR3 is CASSLGGAATDTQYF. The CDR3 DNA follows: TGCGCCAGCAGCTTAGGGGGGGCCGCCACAGATACGCAGTATTTT.